The entry that follows covers one T cell receptor beta chain sequence. Its antigen specificity is not known. Within one base of it there is no much larger clone, and no base qualities were kept. The cohort consisted of 650 to 850 healthy bone marrow donors. All cohort members were sampled while nominally healthy, although unrecorded immune exposures were likely present. The donor was CMV seronegative and was included in the group of over 300 seronegative cohort members. Every donor gave a peripheral blood sample, and the peripheral blood mononuclear cells from that sample were used for TCR beta sequencing. Genomic DNA was extracted from the blood cell samples with the Qiagen DNeasy Blood Extraction Kit. From V the trimming removes 4 bases and from J it removes 0 bases, while the gene matches leave 13 bases of the junction unaccounted for. CDR1 and CDR2, looked up from the germline V gene, are SGHVS and FQNEAQ. Including the terminal cysteine and phenylalanine, the CDR3 comprises 18 residues. This entry keeps only the CDR3 DNA: 54 bases, framed from base 1.

Libraries were made using the immunoSEQ multiplex PCR assay. The multiplex PCR relied on a mix of 60 forward primers for TCR Vbeta segments and 13 reverse primers for TCR Jbeta segments. A multiplex PCR assay on genomic DNA amplified the CDR3 region of rearranged TCR beta genes. The Illumina HiSeq System was used to sequence the amplified TCR beta libraries as 87-base-pair reads. The original methods were these. A later analysis tallied 75 million to 85 million unique TCR beta chains across the 666 repertoires, and roughly 11 million of those chains were shared by two or more donors. Raw reads were error-corrected and collapsed into unique sequences with a nearest-neighbor algorithm that merged closely related sequences to remove PCR and sequencing errors. CDR3 sequences were aligned to IMGT reference sequences to assign V, D and J gene segments. For a sequence to be retained, a match of at least six nucleotides to both a V gene segment and a J gene segment was required. A rearrangement was called productive if the CDR3 had no stop codons and remained in frame with V and J, and every other rearrangement was called non-productive. Following IMGT convention, CDR3 was defined as the stretch from the second conserved V-encoded cysteine to the conserved J-encoded phenylalanine. The earlier analysis of about 610 of the donors excluded sequences that lacked an unambiguous match to a single V gene segment. An earlier analysis of about 590 of the donors classified V segments as functional when productive rearrangements were above 56.7% and as segregating when the standard deviation between donors was above 5%. To diagnose cytomegalovirus status from the catalog of TCR beta chain sequences, a statistical classification framework was built. In a later analysis, V and J genes were assigned by comparing TCR nucleotide sequences against IMGT/GENE-DB human TR gene sequences. The TCRdist pipeline was used in a later analysis to assign CDR3 sequences and most-parsimonious VDJ recombination scenarios. In a later analysis, each TCR beta chain was defined by its CDR3 amino acid sequence together with its V-gene family, and reads without a unique V-gene family were excluded. As a way to deal with suspected cross-contamination and a sequencing artifact, a later analysis dropped approximately 570 nucleotide sequences that were highly shared and had low generation probability. In a later analysis, a clonal expansion index for each public chain was calculated from normalized within-repertoire ranks of inferred template counts. In a later analysis, generation probabilities were computed with a VDJ recombination model fitted to out-of-frame rearrangements, and the resulting probabilities were checked against IGoR. A later analysis scored TCR-TCR, TCR-HLA and TCR-CMV co-occurrence with hypergeometric tests, applying a repertoire-size bias correction to TCR pairs. To estimate false discovery rates, a later analysis permuted the HLA or CMV assignments 20 times. A later analysis grouped co-occurring TCRs with DBSCAN, adding TCRdist sequence similarity when clustering within HLA-allele-positive subsets. Repertoires with fewer than 30,000 or more than 120,000 public chains were left out of co-occurrence clustering, as were four to six repertoires with anomalous nucleotide sharing. TCRdb's version of the immuneACCESS table is confined to in-frame rearrangements and falls short of the full clone set. An unresolved V gene accounts for under half of the shortfall where checked; the remainder is of unknown origin. The V and J calls and clone size were taken over from that table, and D and trimming were inferred from the DNA. Recorded for this sample are 55,000 to 85,000 clones; roughly 88% of them occurred a single time. Of the sample, 2% is held by the ten largest clones.

The entry originates in a study of cytomegalovirus exposure and HLA in healthy donors (TCRdb year 2017). Describing the broader study: An earlier analysis of about 560 of the donors reported approximately 260 Gb of sequence data and 117 million unique TCR beta sequences obtained from approximately 180 million T cells. An earlier analysis of approximately 580 of the donors used high-throughput TCR beta sequencing to judge whether each TCR beta V gene segment behaved as functional or pseudogenic. Both class I and class II loci were covered by HLA typing, at four-digit resolution. All discovery cohort repertoires had been generated using a single sequencing platform. To study patterns of TCR occurrence, a later analysis re-analyzed previously published TCR beta repertoires from more than 550 donors and added high-resolution HLA genotyping. Genome-wide SNP genotypes for about 60% of the roughly 670 donors were used in a later genetic analysis, which treated that subset as a discovery cohort. Several DR-DQ haplotypes were treated as single units for association and clustering because of strong linkage in the cohort. Among the roughly 410 genotyped donors, around 81% belonged to the genetic ancestry cluster associated with self-reported Caucasian donors. The study was designed to test whether signatures of past pathogen exposure could be identified by cataloging public T cell receptors. Using immunosequencing, the study profiled T cell repertoires from 666 subjects and related those repertoires to cytomegalovirus serostatus. In addition to the first cohort of hundreds of subjects, a separate validation cohort of 120 different subjects was used. Typing coverage differed by locus: A, B, C, DRB1 and DQB1 were typed in about 629-630 donors, DQA1 in about 550, DPA1 in 600 to 610, and DPB1 in 400 to 490. To predict cytomegalovirus infection status, the study brought together high-throughput TCR immunosequencing, statistical association of individual TCRs with disease status, and machine learning. Alongside the repertoire data, information on donor age, sex, ethnicity and CMV serostatus was compiled. The later analysis used no new phenotypic data to find candidate immune exposures, relying instead on TCR beta sequences and their occurrence across donors. An early release that covered some 630 HLA-typed donors contained approximately 320 gigabases of sequencing data and tens of millions of unique TCR sequences. Among some 410 genotyped donors of the cohort, an average of about 240,000 unique TCR beta nucleotide sequences were sequenced per donor, roughly a sixth of them non-productive. Findings and caveats that apply to the study as a whole: According to a later analysis, TCR association rates differed among HLA loci, with DRB1 alleles showing the most associated TCRs and HLA-C alleles showing the fewest. Across donors, most TCR sequences were observed very rarely, whereas some public TCRs were present in many individuals. Most CMV-associated TCR beta chains appeared to be HLA-restricted in a later analysis, and the HLA associations seemed to be driven largely by CMV exposure. A total of 164 TCR beta chains were listed by the study as associated with cytomegalovirus. A later genetic analysis reported fewer N-insertions in productive TCRs among donors in an Asian-associated ancestry cluster than the roughly 690-donor mean. V-gene and J-gene trimming of TCR beta chains was associated with a missense DCLRE1C variant in a later genetic analysis, and the association was replicated in an independent cohort. Several of the top co-occurrence clusters appeared to be linked to parvovirus B19, influenza, CMV and Epstein-Barr virus, according to a later analysis. A later analysis found that HLA-associated TCR beta chains were more clonally expanded and had lower generation probabilities than equally common non-associated chains. Immune exposure information for the cohort was limited to CMV serostatus. The sequencing pipeline was judged likely to have produced a cluster of highly shared sequence variants as a technical artifact. Presence/absence analyses assumed roughly uniform sequencing depth across donors, an assumption that may not hold. A few of the identified cytomegalovirus-associated TCR beta chains were confirmed in vitro to be specific for cytomegalovirus antigens. In a later analysis, 15,000 to 20,000 TCR beta sequences were associated with specific HLA alleles at a false discovery rate of 0.05. Assigning TCR associations to individual alleles was difficult when HLA alleles, especially DR and DQ, strongly co-occurred. The classifier was reported to diagnose cytomegalovirus status with high specificity and sensitivity in both the original cohort and the validation cohort. In this cohort, only TCR beta chains were sequenced, and detectable features were limited by the absence of alpha or paired-chain data. Correlated functional status among segregating V segments might be attributable to linkage disequilibrium, but an unknown experimental factor could not be ruled out. Some IMGT-functional V segments, including TRBV6-2 and TRBV6-3, could not be told apart with the 87-base-pair reads, so those segments were excluded. Because some donors lacked HLA typing at each locus, the association tests relied only on the typed subset. It was suggested by the authors that the approach could potentially be generalized to other disease states and immunological phenotypes. A further reported finding was that TCR beta sequences accurately predicted the HLA-A and HLA-B alleles for most subjects in the first cohort. The earlier analysis of around 600 of the donors excluded approximately 15 rarely observed V segments, including chromosome 9 orphons, because counts were too low. In an earlier analysis of several hundred of the donors, most TCR beta V segments were observed in productive rearrangements about 87% or about 30% of the time, broadly matching IMGT annotations.

The material sequenced was PBMCs. In this chain, TRBV7-8 is recombined with TRBJ1-2, and 8 junction bases match TRBD1. The sequence was obtained from a woman under 40 in good health and CMV-seronegative. CDR3 sequence: CASSSEGLDRATNYGYTF. Read as DNA, the sequence is TGTGCCAGCAGCTCGGAGGGTTTGGACAGGGCTACTAACTATGGCTACACCTTC.